A single sample is the source of the 9 T cell receptor beta chains below, sequenced in a study of control samples from healthy donors and cancer patients. The data were produced by immunoSEQ multiplex PCR, yet TCRdb's version contains in-frame clones alone and is incomplete. The table has tens of thousands of clones, around 90% seen once. The sample comprised blood. Receptors were obtained from a man aged 50 to 59 in good health.

This clone is termed medium-sized. The DNA for the CDR3 is TGTGCCAGCACCCTCGACAGGGACGCCGGGGAGCTGTTTTTT. It yields the protein CASTLDRDAGELFF. This chain joins TRBV4-2 and TRBJ2-2, with 7 bases lining up with TRBD1. CDR3 length: 14 amino acids. V dropped 7 bases and J dropped 6; count of bases not matched to a gene: 8. Germline CDR1 and CDR2: LGHNA and YNFKEQ.

This chain's CDR3 is CASWDRGGTEAFF. The DNA for the CDR3 is TGTGCCAGTTGGGACAGGGGCGGCACTGAAGCTTTCTTT. The V gene is TRBV27, the J gene TRBJ1-1; 10 nucleotides match TRBD1. Germline trimming cut 9 bases from V and 4 bases from J; bases unmatched to any gene: 5. CDR3 length: 13 amino acids. Looked up from germline, CDR1 is MNHEY and CDR2 is SMNVEV (reference sequence).

The rearrangement links TRBV2 to TRBJ1-5, with TRBD1 matching over 7 bases. Per the germline V gene, CDR1 is SNHLY and CDR2 is FYNNEI. After removal of 7 bases from V and 11 bases from J, the junction contained 17 bases not matched to a gene. This CDR3 spans 15 amino acids. CDR3 in amino acids: CASIGDLGTARTQHF. Written as DNA, the CDR3 is TGTGCCAGCATCGGAGATTTGGGGACAGCCAGGACCCAGCATTTT.

The CDR3 loop is CAISEQTGVYQPQHF. CDR3 in DNA: TGTGCCATCAGTGAGCAGACAGGGGTTTATCAGCCCCAGCATTTT. The chain has TRBV10-3 and TRBJ1-5; TRBD1 matches 8 bases. The CDR3 covers 15 residues. Germline assignment: CDR1 ENHRY and CDR2 SYGVKD. The V gene end was trimmed by 2 bases and the J gene end by 5 bases; junction bases not matched to a gene: 5.

The chain combines TRBV6-5 with TRBJ2-3; D is unclear. Germline CDR1 and CDR2: MNHEY and SVGAGI. The length of the CDR3 is 13 residues. The V and J ends lost 4 bases and 6 bases respectively, with 11 bases between them. CDR3 protein: CASSSPKRDTQYF. CDR3 nucleotides: TGTGCCAGCAGTTCACCTAAGAGGGATACGCAGTATTTT.

The rearrangement uses TRBV4-2 and TRBJ2-5; 7 nucleotides match TRBD1. V was clipped by 4 bases and J by 2 bases; unmatched bases: 1. Looked up from germline, CDR1 is LGHNA and CDR2 is YNFKEQ. The CDR3 extends over 13 amino acids. The chain's CDR3 is CASSPTGQETQYF. The CDR3 region has the DNA TGTGCCAGCAGCCCGACAGGGCAAGAGACCCAGTACTTC.

The chain uses TRBV7-9 and TRBJ2-1; weak D call: TRBD2 (6 bases). CDR1 is SEHNR and CDR2 is FQNEAQ in the germline V gene (reference sequence). This CDR3 contains 15 residues. The germline V and J ends were trimmed by 2 bases and 2 bases, with 10 bases remaining between them. CDR3 amino acids: CASSLPGLTYNEQFF. CDR3 nucleotides: TGTGCCAGCAGCTTACCGGGACTTACCTACAATGAGCAGTTCTTC.

The chain employs TRBV6-1 and TRBJ2-3, with TRBD2 identical over 7 bases. CDR1 is MNHNS, CDR2 SASEGT, per germline. V shed 4 bases, J shed 3 bases, and the junction held 10 bases outside the gene matches. The CDR3 is 16 amino acids. The CDR3 DNA follows: TGTGCCAGCAGTGCGGAATGGGCGGGGGTTACAGATACGCAGTATTTT. As protein: CASSAEWAGVTDTQYF.

In this sample, this clone turned up a few times. One end of the junction fails to match germline, which may point to a read error. The same CDR3 arises from other DNA sequences in this sample as well. The gene calls are TRBV3-1 (or the pseudogene TRBV3-2) and TRBJ1-5; 9 nucleotides align to TRBD1. CDR3 length: 14 residues. Germline V gives CDR1 LGHDT, CDR2 YNNKEL (reference sequence). CDR3 coding DNA: TGTGCCAGCAGCAATACAGGGGGCAAGCAGCCCCAGCATTTT. Amino acid sequence: CASSNTGGKQPQHF.